This T cell receptor beta chain was captured in a study of control samples from healthy donors and cancer patients. The method was immunoSEQ multiplex PCR; TCRdb's version includes in-frame clones alone and lacks a portion of them. The sample consists of around 170,000 clones, around nine tenths of them appearing once. Germline assignment: CDR1 MRHNA and CDR2 SNTAGT. There are 16 residues in the CDR3. V dropped 2 bases and J dropped 2 bases, with 12 bases sitting between them. The chain links TRBV6-4 to TRBJ2-2; no firm D call. This clonotype was obtained from a young man in good health. The sample taken for sequencing was blood. The CDR3 coding sequence is TGTGCCAGCAGTGACCGCCTTCAGGCTAACACCGGGGAGCTGTTTTTT. Amino acids: CASSDRLQANTGELFF.